These 17 T cell receptor beta chains were sequenced from one sample in a study of blood T cell repertoires in COVID-19. Sequencing used immunoSEQ multiplex PCR; TCRdb keeps in-frame clones, though not all of them. This sample has approximately 200,000 clones; 88% occur once, and the top ten carry roughly 2.5%. Sequences were obtained from peripheral blood. These receptors originate from a woman aged 60-75 years with acute or convalescent COVID-19.

The gene calls are TRBV12-3 or TRBV12-4 and TRBJ2-1; 7 bases agree with TRBD1. CDR3 length equals 12 residues. J lost 10 bases, V lost 6 bases, and 6 bases had no gene match. CDR3 DNA sequence: TGTGCCAGCAGCCGACAGGGCTGGGAGCAGTTCTTC. This translates into CASSRQGWEQFF.

Regarding this clone: This sample includes further DNA sequences coding for the same CDR3. The J gene is TRBJ1-5, the V gene TRBV5-1; tentative D call: TRBD1 (5 bases). The germline gives CDR1 SGHRS, CDR2 YFSETQ. V lost 0 bases, J lost 4 bases, and 11 bases lay in between. The CDR3 length is 15 residues. The CDR3 loop is CASSLGGTENQPQHF. The CDR3 nucleotides are TGCGCCAGCAGCTTGGGGGGGACTGAAAATCAGCCCCAGCATTTT.

This clone was recorded once. The CDR3 sequence: CASKANLANEQFF. The CDR3 DNA reads TGTGCTTCTAAAGCAAACCTAGCTAATGAGCAGTTCTTC. V is TRBV19 and J is TRBJ2-1, with D possibly being TRBD2 (5 bases). Germline-derived CDR1 and CDR2 are LNHDA and SQIVND (reference sequence). This CDR3 is 13 amino acids long.

The chain joins TRBV5-1 to TRBJ2-7; D perhaps matches TRBD1 (5 bases). The CDR3 consists of 16 residues. Trimming took 4 bases from V and 0 from J, leaving 17 bases between them. CDR1 is SGHRS, CDR2 YFSETQ, per germline. CDR3 amino acids: CASSTGPGLSSYEQYF. In DNA form, the CDR3 reads TGCGCCAGCAGCACCGGACCAGGGCTAAGCTCCTACGAGCAGTACTTC.

The chain carries TRBV7-3 and TRBJ1-5; 8 bases fit TRBD1. Germline values: CDR1 SGHTA, CDR2 FQGTGA. The J segment lost 6 bases and the V segment lost 3 bases, leaving 10 bases of the junction unmatched. The CDR3 totals 16 residues. The CDR3 region has the DNA TGTGCCAGCAGCTTTTCCCCGGACAGGGAGGGTCAGCCCCAGCATTTT. Protein sequence: CASSFSPDREGQPQHF.

A single count supports this clone. This chain joins TRBV2 and TRBJ1-1; D not resolved. The CDR3 loop spans 14 amino acids. Germline CDR1 and CDR2: SNHLY and FYNNEI. V was cut by 3 bases and J by 0 bases, with 8 bases left in between. The CDR3 here is CASSDVSMNTEAFF. The CDR3, as DNA: TGTGCCAGCAGTGACGTCAGTATGAACACTGAAGCTTTCTTT.

The V and J genes are TRBV15 and TRBJ1-1; 9 bases match TRBD1. Germline V lookup: CDR1 LNHNV, CDR2 YYDKDF (reference sequence). The CDR3 runs 15 residues. After removal of 1 base from V and 2 bases from J, the junction contained 2 bases not matched to a gene. DNA of the CDR3: TGTGCCACCAGCAGAGGGGACAGGGATAACACTGAAGCTTTCTTT. As protein: CATSRGDRDNTEAFF.

CDR3 sequence reads: CASRSFGQGGTEAFF. The CDR3 DNA reads TGTGCCAGCAGGAGCTTTGGACAGGGAGGCACTGAAGCTTTCTTT. V and J are TRBV2 and TRBJ1-1; 8 positions match TRBD1. The CDR3 is 15 amino acids. Losses at the gene ends were 6 bases for V and 4 bases for J; bases not matched to a gene: 10. Germline V gene sequence: CDR1 SNHLY, CDR2 FYNNEI.

The chain couples TRBV3-1 (or the pseudogene TRBV3-2) to TRBJ1-1, with D perhaps matching TRBD1 (5 bases). This CDR3 contains 15 residues. V was clipped by 1 base and J by 1 base, with 10 bases between them. CDR1 and CDR2 from the germline V gene are LGHDT and YNNKEL (reference sequence). The CDR3 region is CASSQVPGSNTEAFF. CDR3 coding DNA: TGTGCCAGCAGCCAAGTCCCAGGGTCGAACACTGAAGCTTTCTTT.

This chain connects TRBV3-1 (or the pseudogene TRBV3-2) to TRBJ2-1; 8 bases align to TRBD2. Germline CDR1 LGHDT, CDR2 YNNKEL (reference sequence). Trimming cost V 5 bases and J 8 bases; bases outside gene matches: 14. The CDR3 consists of 16 residues. DNA of the CDR3: TGTGCCAGCAGCTTACCTACCGGGACTAGGATCGATGAGCAGTTCTTC. The encoded protein is CASSLPTGTRIDEQFF.

The genes are TRBV10-3 and TRBJ2-7; TRBD1 aligns across 9 bases. The CDR3 has 13 residues. Germline-derived CDR1 and CDR2 are ENHRY and SYGVKD. V shed 9 bases and J 1 base; nucleotides not matched to a gene: 4. The DNA of the CDR3 is TGTGCCATTCGCGGGACAGGGTCCTACGAGCAGTACTTC. This codes for CAIRGTGSYEQYF.

This chain uses TRBV27 with TRBJ2-1; 10 positions agree with TRBD2. The CDR3 covers 16 residues. V gave up 2 bases and J gave up 2 bases; unmatched junction bases: 3. Germline CDR1 reads MNHEY; CDR2 reads SMNVEV (reference sequence). The CDR3 sequence: CASSLGTSVTYNEQFF. CDR3 DNA sequence: TGTGCCAGCAGTTTAGGGACTAGCGTAACCTACAATGAGCAGTTCTTC.

This sequence joins TRBV7-3 and TRBJ2-5; tentative D call: TRBD2 (5 bases). This CDR3 has 13 amino acids. Germline values: CDR1 SGHTA, CDR2 FQGTGA. With 5 bases removed from V and 5 bases from J, the gap between germline ends came to 12 bases. In DNA, the CDR3 is TGTGCCAGCAGCACGGGAATGGGTGAGACCCAGTACTTC. Translating it yields CASSTGMGETQYF. Drawing the rest from reference TRBV7-3 and TRBJ2-5, the complete variable domain is GAGVSQTPSNKVTEKGKYVELRCDPISGHTALYWYRQSLGQGPEFLIYFQGTGAADDSGLPNDRFFAVRPEGSVSTLKIQRTERGDSAVYLCASSTGMGETQYFGPGTRLLVL.

This clone has more than one count but fewer than ten. The rearrangement joins TRBV5-1 to TRBJ1-2, with TRBD1 matching over 12 bases. This CDR3 is built from 13 residues. The V segment lost 3 bases and the J segment 8 bases; nucleotides outside the gene matches: 2. CDR1 SGHRS and CDR2 YFSETQ come from the germline V gene. The CDR3 reads CASSSGTGGGYTF. Here the CDR3 DNA reads TGCGCCAGCAGCTCCGGGACAGGGGGCGGCTACACCTTC.

The V and J genes are TRBV24-1 and TRBJ2-3; weak D call: TRBD1 (6 bases). The CDR3 sequence is 15 residues long. Deletions cut 6 bases from V and 0 bases from J, with 12 bases between. Per the germline V gene, CDR1 is KGHDR and CDR2 is SFDVKD. CDR3 in amino acids: CATSTSTGSTDTQYF. For the CDR3, the DNA is TGTGCCACCAGTACCTCGACAGGTAGCACAGATACGCAGTATTTT.

CDR3 region: CASSSRGGIYGYTF. As DNA, the CDR3 is TGTGCCAGCAGCTCCCGGGGAGGGATTTATGGCTACACCTTC. V gene TRBV7-8 combines with J gene TRBJ1-2, with D hard to call. The length of the CDR3 is 14 residues. With 4 bases removed from V and 5 bases from J, the gap between germline ends came to 14 bases. From germline, CDR1 is SGHVS and CDR2 FQNEAQ.

The V and J genes are TRBV5-6 and TRBJ1-3, with D unclear. CDR1 is SGHDT, CDR2 YYEEEE, per germline. Trimming took 4 bases from V and 4 from J, leaving 18 bases between them. The CDR3 is made up of 16 amino acids. This chain's CDR3 is CASSLFGSGSGNTIYF. The CDR3 DNA reads as TGTGCCAGCAGCCTGTTCGGATCGGGATCCGGAAACACCATATATTTT.